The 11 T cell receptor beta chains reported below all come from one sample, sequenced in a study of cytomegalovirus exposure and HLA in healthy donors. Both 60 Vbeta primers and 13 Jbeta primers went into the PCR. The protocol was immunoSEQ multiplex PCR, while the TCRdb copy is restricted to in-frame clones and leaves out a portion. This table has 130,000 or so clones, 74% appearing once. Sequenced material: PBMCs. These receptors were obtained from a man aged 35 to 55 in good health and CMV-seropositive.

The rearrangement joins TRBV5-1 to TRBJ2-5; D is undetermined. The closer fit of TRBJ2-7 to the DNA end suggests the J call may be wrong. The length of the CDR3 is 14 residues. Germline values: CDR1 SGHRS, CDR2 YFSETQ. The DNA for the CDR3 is TGCGCCAGCAGCGCCAAGACTCCATCCTACGAGCAGTACTTC. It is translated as CASSAKTPSYEQYF.

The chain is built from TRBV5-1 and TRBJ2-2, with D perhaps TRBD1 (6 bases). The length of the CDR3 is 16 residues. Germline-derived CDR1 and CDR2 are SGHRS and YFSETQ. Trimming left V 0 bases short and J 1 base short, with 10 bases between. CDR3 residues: CASSLAGRGNTGELFF. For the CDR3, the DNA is TGCGCCAGCAGCTTGGCCGGCAGGGGGAACACCGGGGAGCTGTTTTTT.

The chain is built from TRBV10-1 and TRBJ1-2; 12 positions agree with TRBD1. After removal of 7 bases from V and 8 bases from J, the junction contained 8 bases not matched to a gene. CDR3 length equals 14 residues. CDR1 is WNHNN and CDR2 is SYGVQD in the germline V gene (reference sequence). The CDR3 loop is CASTKGQGAHGYTF. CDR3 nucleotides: TGCGCCAGCACGAAGGGACAGGGGGCGCACGGCTACACCTTC.

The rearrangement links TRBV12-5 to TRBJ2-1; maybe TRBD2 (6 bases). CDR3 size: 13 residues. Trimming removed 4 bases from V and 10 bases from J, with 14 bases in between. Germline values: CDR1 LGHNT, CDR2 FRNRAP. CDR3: CASGWDGAGEQFF. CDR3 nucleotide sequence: TGTGCTAGTGGTTGGGACGGGGCGGGAGAGCAGTTCTTC.

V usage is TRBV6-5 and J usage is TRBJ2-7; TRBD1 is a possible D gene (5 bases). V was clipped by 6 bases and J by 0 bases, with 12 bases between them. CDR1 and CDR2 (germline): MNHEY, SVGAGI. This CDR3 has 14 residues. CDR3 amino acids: CASRRTLSSYEQYF. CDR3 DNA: TGTGCCAGCAGACGGACACTTAGCTCCTACGAGCAGTACTTC.

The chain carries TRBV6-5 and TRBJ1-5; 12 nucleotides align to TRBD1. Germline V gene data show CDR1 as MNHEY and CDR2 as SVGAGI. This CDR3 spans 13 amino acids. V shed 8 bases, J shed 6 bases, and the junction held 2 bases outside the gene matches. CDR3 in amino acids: CASRGQGAQPQHF. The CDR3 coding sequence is TGTGCCAGCCGGGGACAGGGGGCTCAGCCCCAGCATTTT.

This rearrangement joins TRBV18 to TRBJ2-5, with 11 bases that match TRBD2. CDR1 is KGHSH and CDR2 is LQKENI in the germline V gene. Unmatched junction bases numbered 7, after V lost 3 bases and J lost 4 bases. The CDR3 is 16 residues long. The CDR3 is CASSPSGGARRETQYF. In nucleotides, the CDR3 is TGTGCCAGCTCACCTAGCGGGGGGGCTCGTCGAGAGACCCAGTACTTC.

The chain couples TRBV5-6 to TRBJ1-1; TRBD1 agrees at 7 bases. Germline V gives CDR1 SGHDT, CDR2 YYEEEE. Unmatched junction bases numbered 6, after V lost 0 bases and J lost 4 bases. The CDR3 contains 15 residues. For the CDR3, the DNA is TGTGCCAGCAGCTTGGTAGGCAGGGGGATCACTGAAGCTTTCTTT. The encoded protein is CASSLVGRGITEAFF.

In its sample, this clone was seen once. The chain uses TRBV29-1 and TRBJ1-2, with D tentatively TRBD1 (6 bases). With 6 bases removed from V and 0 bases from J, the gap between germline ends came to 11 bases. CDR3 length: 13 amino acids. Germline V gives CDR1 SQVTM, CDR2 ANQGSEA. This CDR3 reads CSVHGTTNYGYTF. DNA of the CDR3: TGCAGCGTGCATGGGACAACTAACTATGGCTACACCTTC.

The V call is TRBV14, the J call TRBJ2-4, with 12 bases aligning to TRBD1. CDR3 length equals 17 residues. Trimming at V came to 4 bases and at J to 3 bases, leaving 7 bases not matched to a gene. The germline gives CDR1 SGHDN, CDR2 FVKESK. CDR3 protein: CASSRGTGGADKNIQYF. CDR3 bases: TGTGCCAGCAGCCGCGGGACAGGGGGCGCGGACAAAAACATTCAGTACTTC.

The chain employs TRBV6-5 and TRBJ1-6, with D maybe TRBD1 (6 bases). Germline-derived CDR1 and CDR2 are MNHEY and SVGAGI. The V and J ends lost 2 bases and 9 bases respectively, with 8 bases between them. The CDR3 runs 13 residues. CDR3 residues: CASSYGQPSPLHF. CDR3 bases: TGTGCCAGCAGTTACGGACAGCCTTCACCCCTCCACTTT.